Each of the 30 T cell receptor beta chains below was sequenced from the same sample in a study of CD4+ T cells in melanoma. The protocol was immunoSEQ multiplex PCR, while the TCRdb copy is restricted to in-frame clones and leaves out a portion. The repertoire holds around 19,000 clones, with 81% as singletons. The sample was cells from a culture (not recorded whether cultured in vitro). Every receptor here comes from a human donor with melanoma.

The CDR3 sequence: CASSPNPGRGTSGYTF. Here the CDR3 DNA reads TGTGCCAGCAGCCCGAACCCGGGGAGGGGAACGAGTGGCTACACCTTC. V gene TRBV5-5 combines with J gene TRBJ1-2; D is possibly TRBD1 (5 bases). Germline lookup yields CDR1 SGHKS and CDR2 YYEKEE (reference sequence). V was shortened by 4 bases and J by 7 bases, with 23 bases between the two germline ends. The CDR3 sequence is 16 residues long. Full variable domain (missing parts from reference TRBV5-5 and TRBJ1-2): DAGVTQSPTHLIKTRGQQVTLRCSPISGHKSVSWYQQVLGQGPQFIFQYYEKEERGRGNFPDRFSARQFPNYSSELNVNALLLGDSALYLCASSPNPGRGTSGYTFGSGTRLTVV.

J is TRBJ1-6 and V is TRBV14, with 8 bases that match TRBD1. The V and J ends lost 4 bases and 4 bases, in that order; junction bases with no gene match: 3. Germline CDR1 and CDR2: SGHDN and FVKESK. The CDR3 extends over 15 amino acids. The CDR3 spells CASSPTGVYNSPLHF. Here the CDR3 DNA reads TGTGCCAGCAGCCCGACAGGGGTTTATAATTCACCCCTCCACTTT.

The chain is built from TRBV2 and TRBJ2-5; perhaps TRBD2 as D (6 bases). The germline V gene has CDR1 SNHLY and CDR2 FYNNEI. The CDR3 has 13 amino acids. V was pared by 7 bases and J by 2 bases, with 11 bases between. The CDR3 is CASKVEGQETQYF. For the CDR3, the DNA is TGTGCCAGCAAGGTGGAGGGACAAGAGACCCAGTACTTC.

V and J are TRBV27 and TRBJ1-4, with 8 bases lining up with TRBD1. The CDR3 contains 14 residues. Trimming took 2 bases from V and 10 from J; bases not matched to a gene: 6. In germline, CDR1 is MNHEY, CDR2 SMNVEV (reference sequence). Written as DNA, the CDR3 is TGTGCCAGCAGTTTACAGGGGGCGTATGGAAAACTGTTTTTT. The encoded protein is CASSLQGAYGKLFF.

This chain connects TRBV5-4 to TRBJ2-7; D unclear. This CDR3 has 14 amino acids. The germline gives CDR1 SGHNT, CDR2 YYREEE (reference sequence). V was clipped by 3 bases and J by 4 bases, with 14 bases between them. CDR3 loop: CASSSIVDPYEQYF. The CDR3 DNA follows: TGTGCCAGCAGCTCCATCGTGGACCCTTACGAGCAGTACTTC.

The CDR3 nucleotides are TGTGCCAGCAGCTTGGCCACGGACTATGAATGGGTAACTAATGAAAAACTGTTTTTT. Its protein product is CASSLATDYEWVTNEKLFF. The genes are TRBV5-6 and TRBJ1-4; D gene uncertain. The CDR3 loop spans 19 amino acids. CDR1 SGHDT and CDR2 YYEEEE come from the germline V gene. V was shortened by 0 bases and J by 1 base, with 19 bases between the two germline ends.

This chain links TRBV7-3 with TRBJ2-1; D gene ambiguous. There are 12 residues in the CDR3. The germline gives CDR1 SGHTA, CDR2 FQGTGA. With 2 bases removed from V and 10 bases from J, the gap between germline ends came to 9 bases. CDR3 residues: CASSLFLGEQFF. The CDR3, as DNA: TGTGCCAGCAGCTTATTTCTAGGGGAGCAGTTCTTC.

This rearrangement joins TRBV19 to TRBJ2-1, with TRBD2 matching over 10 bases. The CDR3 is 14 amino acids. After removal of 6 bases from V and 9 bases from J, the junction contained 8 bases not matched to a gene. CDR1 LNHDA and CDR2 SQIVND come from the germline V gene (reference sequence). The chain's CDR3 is CASRSSGGAGEQFF. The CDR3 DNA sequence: TGTGCCAGTAGGTCCAGCGGGGGGGCAGGTGAGCAGTTCTTC.

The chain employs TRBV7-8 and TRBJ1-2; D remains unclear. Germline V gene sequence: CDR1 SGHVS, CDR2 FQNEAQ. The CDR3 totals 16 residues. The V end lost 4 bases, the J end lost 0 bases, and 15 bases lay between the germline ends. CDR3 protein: CASSSLWTEANYGYTF. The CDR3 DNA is TGTGCCAGCAGCTCCCTGTGGACGGAGGCTAACTATGGCTACACCTTC. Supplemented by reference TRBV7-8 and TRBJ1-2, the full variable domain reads GAGVSQSPRYKVAKRGQDVALRCDPISGHVSLFWYQQALGQGPEFLTYFQNEAQLDKSGLPSDRFFAERPEGSVSTLKIQRTQQEDSAVYLCASSSLWTEANYGYTFGSGTRLTVV.

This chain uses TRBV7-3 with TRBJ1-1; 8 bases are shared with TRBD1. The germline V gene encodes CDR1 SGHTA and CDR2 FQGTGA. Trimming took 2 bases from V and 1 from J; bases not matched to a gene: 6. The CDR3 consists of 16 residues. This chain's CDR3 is CASSLQGAVQNTEAFF. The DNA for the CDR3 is TGTGCCAGCAGCTTACAGGGGGCGGTTCAGAACACTGAAGCTTTCTTT. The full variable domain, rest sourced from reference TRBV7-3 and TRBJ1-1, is GAGVSQTPSNKVTEKGKYVELRCDPISGHTALYWYRQSLGQGPEFLIYFQGTGAADDSGLPNDRFFAVRPEGSVSTLKIQRTERGDSAVYLCASSLQGAVQNTEAFFGQGTRLTVV.

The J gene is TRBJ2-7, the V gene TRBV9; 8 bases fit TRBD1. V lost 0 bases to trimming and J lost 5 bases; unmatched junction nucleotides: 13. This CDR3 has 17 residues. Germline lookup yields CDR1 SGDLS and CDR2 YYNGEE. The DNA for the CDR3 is TGTGCCAGCAGCGTAGACATCTCTTTGGACAGGGTCCACGAGCAGTACTTC. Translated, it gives CASSVDISLDRVHEQYF.

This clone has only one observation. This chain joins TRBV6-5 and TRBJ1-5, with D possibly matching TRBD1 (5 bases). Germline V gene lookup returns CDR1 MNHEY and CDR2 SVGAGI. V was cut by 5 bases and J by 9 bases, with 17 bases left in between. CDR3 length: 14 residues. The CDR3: CASSPSGVRRPQHF. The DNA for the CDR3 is TGTGCCAGCAGTCCCTCGGGGGTGCGTCGGCCCCAGCATTTT.

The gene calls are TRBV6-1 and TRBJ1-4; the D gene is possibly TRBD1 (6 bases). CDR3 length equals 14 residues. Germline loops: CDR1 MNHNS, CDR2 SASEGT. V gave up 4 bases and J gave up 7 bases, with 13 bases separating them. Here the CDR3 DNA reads TGTGCCAGCAGTGGCGGGGGCGCGGGTGAAAAACTGTTTTTT. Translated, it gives CASSGGGAGEKLFF.

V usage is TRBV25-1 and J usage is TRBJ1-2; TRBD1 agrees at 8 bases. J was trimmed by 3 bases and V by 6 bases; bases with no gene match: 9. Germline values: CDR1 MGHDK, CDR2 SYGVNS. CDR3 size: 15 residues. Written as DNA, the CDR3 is TGTGCCAGCAGGGACCCCGCAGGGGGCGACTATGGCTACACCTTC. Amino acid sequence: CASRDPAGGDYGYTF.

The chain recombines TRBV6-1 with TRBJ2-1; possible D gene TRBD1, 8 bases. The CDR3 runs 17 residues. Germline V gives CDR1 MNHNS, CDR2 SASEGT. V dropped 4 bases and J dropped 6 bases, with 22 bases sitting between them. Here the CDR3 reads CASSAAGGQGGVNEQFF. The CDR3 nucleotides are TGTGCCAGCAGTGCCGCCGGAGGACAGGGAGGGGTCAATGAGCAGTTCTTC.

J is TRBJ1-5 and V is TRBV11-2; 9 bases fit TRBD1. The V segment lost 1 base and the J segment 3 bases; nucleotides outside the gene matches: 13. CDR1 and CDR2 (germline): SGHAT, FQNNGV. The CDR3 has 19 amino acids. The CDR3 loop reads CASSLAGTGSRFINQPQHF. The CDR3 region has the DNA TGTGCCAGCAGCTTAGCTGGGACAGGGTCCCGATTTATCAATCAGCCCCAGCATTTT.

The CDR3 spells CASSPGLLSYNEQFF. Written as DNA, the CDR3 is TGTGCCAGCAGCCCGGGACTGCTCTCCTACAATGAGCAGTTCTTC. The chain couples TRBV11-2 to TRBJ2-1; D is perhaps TRBD2 (6 bases). Deletions cut 5 bases from V and 0 bases from J, with 11 bases between. Germline lookup yields CDR1 SGHAT and CDR2 FQNNGV. The CDR3 runs 15 residues.

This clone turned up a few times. The CDR3 sequence: CASRVGGGRETQYF. The DNA for the CDR3 is TGTGCCAGCAGAGTAGGCGGGGGGCGCGAGACCCAGTACTTC. The rearrangement joins TRBV5-4 to TRBJ2-5; 8 bases align to TRBD2. In germline, CDR1 is SGHNT, CDR2 YYREEE (reference sequence). There are 14 residues in the CDR3. The V and J ends lost 5 bases and 5 bases, in that order; junction bases with no gene match: 8.

CDR3 DNA sequence: TGCAGCGTCCTGACCTCATGGGGCATGAACACTGAAGCTTTCTTT. Encoded protein: CSVLTSWGMNTEAFF. The V gene is TRBV29-1, the J gene TRBJ1-1; D might be TRBD1 (5 bases). CDR1 and CDR2 (germline): SQVTM, ANQGSEA. The CDR3 consists of 15 residues. V was cut by 6 bases and J by 0 bases, with 17 bases left in between.

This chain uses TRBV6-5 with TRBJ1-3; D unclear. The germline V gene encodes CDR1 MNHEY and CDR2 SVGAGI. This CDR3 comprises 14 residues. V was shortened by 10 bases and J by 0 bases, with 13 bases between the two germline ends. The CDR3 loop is CAILALSSGNTIYF. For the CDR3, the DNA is TGTGCCATCTTAGCCCTCTCCTCTGGAAACACCATATATTTT.

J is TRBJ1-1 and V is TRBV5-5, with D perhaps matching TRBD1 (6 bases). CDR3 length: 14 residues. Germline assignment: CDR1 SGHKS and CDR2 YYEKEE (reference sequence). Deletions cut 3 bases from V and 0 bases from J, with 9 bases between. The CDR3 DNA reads TGTGCCAGCAGCTCACGACAGGTGAACACTGAAGCTTTCTTT. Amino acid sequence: CASSSRQVNTEAFF.

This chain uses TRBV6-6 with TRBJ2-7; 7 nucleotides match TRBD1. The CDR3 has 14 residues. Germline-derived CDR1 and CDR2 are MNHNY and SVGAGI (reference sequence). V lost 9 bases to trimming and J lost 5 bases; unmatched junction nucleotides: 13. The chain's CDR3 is CASRLTTGNHEQYF. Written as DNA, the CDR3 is TGTGCCAGTCGCCTAACGACAGGGAACCACGAGCAGTACTTC.

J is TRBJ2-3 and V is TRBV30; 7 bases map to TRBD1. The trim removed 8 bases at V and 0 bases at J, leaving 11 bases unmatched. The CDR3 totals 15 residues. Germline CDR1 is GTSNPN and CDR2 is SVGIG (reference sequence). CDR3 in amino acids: CAINRGGLSTDTQYF. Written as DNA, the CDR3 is TGTGCCATAAACAGGGGTGGGTTGAGCACAGATACGCAGTATTTT. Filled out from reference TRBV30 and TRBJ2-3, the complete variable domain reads SQTIHQWPATLVQPVGSPLSLECTVEGTSNPNLYWYRQAAGRGLQLLFYSVGIGQISSEVPQNLSASRPQDRQFILSSKKLLLSDSGFYLCAINRGGLSTDTQYFGPGTRLTVL.

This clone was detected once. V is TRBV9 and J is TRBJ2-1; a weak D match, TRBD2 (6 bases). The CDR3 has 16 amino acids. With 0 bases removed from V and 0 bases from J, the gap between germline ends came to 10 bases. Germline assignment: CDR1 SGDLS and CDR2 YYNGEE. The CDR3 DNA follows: TGTGCCAGCAGCGTAGGACGGGGGAGCTCCTACAATGAGCAGTTCTTC. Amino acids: CASSVGRGSSYNEQFF.

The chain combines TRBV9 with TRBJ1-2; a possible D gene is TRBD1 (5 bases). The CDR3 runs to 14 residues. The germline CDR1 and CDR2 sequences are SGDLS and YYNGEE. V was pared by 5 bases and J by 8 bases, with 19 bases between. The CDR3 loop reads CASSGRASRRGYTF. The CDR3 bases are TGTGCCAGCAGTGGCAGGGCGTCGCGGAGAGGCTACACCTTC.

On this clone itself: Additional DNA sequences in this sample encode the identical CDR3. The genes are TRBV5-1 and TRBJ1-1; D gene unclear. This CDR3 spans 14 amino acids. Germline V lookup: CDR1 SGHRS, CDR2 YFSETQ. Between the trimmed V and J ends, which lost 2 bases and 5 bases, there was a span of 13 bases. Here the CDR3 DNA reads TGCGCCAGCAGCTTAGGAGGCCTGGGGACTGAAGCTTTCTTT. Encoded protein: CASSLGGLGTEAFF. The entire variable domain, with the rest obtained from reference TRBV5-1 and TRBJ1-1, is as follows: KAGVTQTPRYLIKTRGQQVTLSCSPISGHRSVSWYQQTPGQGLQFLFEYFSETQRNKGNFPGRFSGRQFSNSRSEMNVSTLELGDSALYLCASSLGGLGTEAFFGQGTRLTVV.

DNA of the CDR3: TGTGCCAGCAGTGAAGCCACAGGGAACGAAAAACTGTTTTTT. Residues: CASSEATGNEKLFF. This chain links TRBV2 with TRBJ1-4; TRBD1 is a possible D gene (6 bases). The CDR3 runs 14 residues. V lost 0 bases and J lost 8, with 10 bases in between. Germline V gives CDR1 SNHLY, CDR2 FYNNEI.

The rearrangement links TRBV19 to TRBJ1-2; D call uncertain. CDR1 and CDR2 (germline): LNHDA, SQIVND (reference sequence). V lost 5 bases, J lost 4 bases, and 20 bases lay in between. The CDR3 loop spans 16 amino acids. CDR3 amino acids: CASSHPGKGSPYGYTF. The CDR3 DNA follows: TGTGCCAGTAGTCACCCAGGCAAGGGCAGCCCCTATGGCTACACCTTC.

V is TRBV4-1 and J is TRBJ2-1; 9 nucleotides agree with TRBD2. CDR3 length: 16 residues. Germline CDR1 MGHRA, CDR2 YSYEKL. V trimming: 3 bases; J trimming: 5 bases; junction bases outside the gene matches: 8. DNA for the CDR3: TGCGCCAGCAGCCAGGCTGAGCGGGGGGCTCACAATGAGCAGTTCTTC. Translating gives CASSQAERGAHNEQFF.

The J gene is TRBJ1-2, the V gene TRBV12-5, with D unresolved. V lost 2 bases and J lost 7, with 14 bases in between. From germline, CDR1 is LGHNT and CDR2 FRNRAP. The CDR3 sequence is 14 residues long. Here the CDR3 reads CASGLTPGVGGYTF. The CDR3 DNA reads TGTGCTAGTGGTTTGACCCCCGGGGTTGGTGGCTACACCTTC.